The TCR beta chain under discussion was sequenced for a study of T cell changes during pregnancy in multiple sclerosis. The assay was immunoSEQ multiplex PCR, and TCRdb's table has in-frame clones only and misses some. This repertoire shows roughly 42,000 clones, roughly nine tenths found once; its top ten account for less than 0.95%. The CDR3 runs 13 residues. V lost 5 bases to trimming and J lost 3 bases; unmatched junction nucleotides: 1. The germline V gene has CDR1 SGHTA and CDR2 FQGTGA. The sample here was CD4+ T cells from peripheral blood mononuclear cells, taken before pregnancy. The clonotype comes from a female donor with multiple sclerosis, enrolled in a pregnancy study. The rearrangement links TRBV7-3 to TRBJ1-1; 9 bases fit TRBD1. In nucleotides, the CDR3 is TGTGCCAGCAGCGGGGACAGGGACACTGAAGCTTTCTTT. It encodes CASSGDRDTEAFF.